Listed below are T cell receptor beta chains from one sample, sequenced in a study of blood T cell repertoires in COVID-19. Libraries were prepared by immunoSEQ multiplex PCR; TCRdb keeps only in-frame clonotypes and omits some of them. The data hold some 110,000 clones, with 86% observed a single time. The sequencing input was peripheral blood. The receptors shown here come from a man between 70 and 80 years old who had recovered from COVID-19. The CDR3 runs from the conserved cysteine through the conserved F or W. A D gene is named only where the DNA matches it firmly. Some rows have no size entry. The others give once, few or many, or a class for an expanded clone.

CDR3,DNA,V,D,length,J,size
CATSRGSGTPYNEQFF,TGTGCCACCAGCAGAGGTAGCGGAACCCCCTACAATGAGCAGTTCTTC,TRBV15,NA,16,TRBJ2-1,NA
CASSYPTAGTSGSSSTDTQYF,TGTGCCAGCAGTTACCCCACGGCCGGGACTAGCGGGAGCTCAAGCACAGATACGCAGTATTTT,TRBV6-2/TRBV6-3,TRBD2,21,TRBJ2-3,NA
CASSLEPDRVETQYF,TGTGCCAGCAGCTTAGAACCGGACAGGGTAGAGACCCAGTACTTC,TRBV5-5,TRBD1,15,TRBJ2-5,NA
CASSLWDRLYEQYF,TGTGCCAGCAGTTTATGGGACAGACTCTACGAGCAGTACTTC,TRBV27,TRBD1,14,TRBJ2-7,many
CASSLGTSGLYEQYF,TGTGCCAGCAGCTTAGGTACTAGCGGACTCTACGAGCAGTACTTC,TRBV7-9,TRBD2,15,TRBJ2-7,NA
CASSVGRAGNTIYF,TGTGCCAGCAGCGTAGGCAGGGCCGGAAACACCATATATTTT,TRBV9,NA,14,TRBJ1-3,few
CASSLGQGNQPQHF,TGTGCCAGCAGCCTAGGACAGGGCAATCAGCCCCAGCATTTT,TRBV7-9,TRBD1,14,TRBJ1-5,NA
CASSLGQGGYGYTF,TGCGCCAGCAGCTTGGGACAGGGGGGCTATGGCTACACCTTC,TRBV5-1,TRBD1,14,TRBJ1-2,NA
CASSLGGTENTGELFF,TGTGCCAGCAGTCTAGGGGGGACAGAGAACACCGGGGAGCTGTTTTTT,TRBV28,NA,16,TRBJ2-2,NA
CASSHRDIGTGQYF,TGTGCCAGCAGCCATCGGGACATCGGTACCGGGCAGTACTTC,TRBV7-8,NA,14,TRBJ2-7,NA
CASSEQDGGYTF,TGTGCCAGCAGTGAACAGGACGGGGGCTACACCTTC,TRBV28,NA,12,TRBJ1-2,NA
CASSPGLLLGYEQYF,TGCGCCAGCAGCCCTGGACTTCTATTGGGCTACGAGCAGTACTTC,TRBV4-1,NA,15,TRBJ2-7,NA
CATSAYTSGGSTDTQYF,TGTGCCACCAGTGCCTATACTAGCGGGGGAAGCACAGATACGCAGTATTTT,TRBV24-1,TRBD2,17,TRBJ2-3,NA
CASGLPRGVDNTEAFF,TGTGCTAGTGGTCTCCCTCGGGGGGTGGATAACACTGAAGCTTTCTTT,TRBV12-5,NA,16,TRBJ1-1,NA
CASSLGQGGANTEAFF,TGCGCCAGCAGCTTAGGACAGGGGGGCGCGAACACTGAAGCTTTCTTT,TRBV5-1,TRBD1,16,TRBJ1-1,NA
CASSEQGAAYEQYF,TGCGCCAGCAGCGAGCAGGGGGCGGCGTACGAGCAGTACTTC,TRBV5-1,TRBD1,14,TRBJ2-7,few
CAWSRGLSLAEQYF,TGTGCCTGGAGTAGGGGTTTATCTCTGGCCGAGCAGTACTTC,TRBV30,NA,14,TRBJ2-7,once
CASSVGTQETQYF,TGTGCCAGCAGCGTAGGTACTCAAGAGACCCAGTACTTC,TRBV9,NA,13,TRBJ2-5,NA
CASSLRRGGLNTGELFF,TGTGCCAGCAGCTTACGCCGCGGAGGGCTGAACACCGGGGAGCTGTTTTTT,TRBV7-9,NA,17,TRBJ2-2,NA
CASSLEARDTGELFF,TGTGCCAGCAGCTTAGAGGCCAGGGATACCGGGGAGCTGTTTTTT,TRBV7-2,NA,15,TRBJ2-2,NA
CASRKGTSGEQYF,TGCGCCAGCAGAAAAGGGACTTCGGGGGAGCAGTACTTC,TRBV10-2,NA,13,TRBJ2-7,NA
CASSPTSGDYNEQFF,TGTGCCAGCTCCCCCACTAGCGGGGACTACAATGAGCAGTTCTTC,TRBV18,TRBD2,15,TRBJ2-1,NA
CASSYSNRRPYEQYF,TGTGCCAGCAGTTACTCGAATAGGAGACCCTACGAGCAGTACTTC,TRBV6-5,NA,15,TRBJ2-7,NA
CASSPGLAGDFSYNEQFF,TGTGCCAGCAGCCCTGGACTAGCGGGAGACTTCTCCTACAATGAGCAGTTCTTC,TRBV6-2/TRBV6-3,TRBD2,18,TRBJ2-1,NA
CASERDRGTEAFF,TGTGCCAGCGAAAGGGACAGGGGCACTGAAGCTTTCTTT,TRBV5-6,TRBD1,13,TRBJ1-1,NA
CAINTGGYGYTF,TGTGCCATAAACACCGGAGGGTATGGCTACACCTTC,TRBV12-3/TRBV12-4,NA,12,TRBJ1-2,NA
CASSFSGSPGELFF,TGTGCCAGCAGTTTCAGCGGGAGTCCCGGGGAGCTGTTTTTT,TRBV27,TRBD2,14,TRBJ2-2,few
CASSPRQGNQPQHF,TGTGCCAGCAGCCCACGGCAGGGCAATCAGCCCCAGCATTTT,TRBV7-2,NA,14,TRBJ1-5,NA
CASSLTGETGYTF,TGTGCCAGCAGCCTAACAGGGGAAACTGGCTACACCTTC,TRBV12-3/TRBV12-4,TRBD1,13,TRBJ1-2,NA
CASRSLGQGTGANVLTF,TGTGCCAGCAGGTCATTGGGACAGGGTACTGGGGCCAACGTCCTGACTTTC,TRBV28,TRBD1,17,TRBJ2-6,NA
CASTKGLKNTEAFF,TGTGCCAGCACCAAAGGACTGAAGAACACTGAAGCTTTCTTT,TRBV6-5,NA,14,TRBJ1-1,NA
CSVVFGTGTTQYF,TGCAGCGTTGTTTTCGGGACAGGGACTACGCAGTATTTT,TRBV29-1,TRBD1,13,TRBJ2-3,NA
CSVRLAETQYF,TGCAGCGTTCGACTAGCGGAGACCCAGTACTTC,TRBV29-1,TRBD2,11,TRBJ2-5,once
CASSLALGDSGNTIYF,TGCGCCAGCAGCTTGGCCTTAGGGGACTCTGGAAACACCATATATTTT,TRBV5-1,NA,16,TRBJ1-3,NA
CASSPQGYGYGYTF,TGCGCCAGCAGCCCACAGGGATACGGCTATGGCTACACCTTC,TRBV4-1,NA,14,TRBJ1-2,NA
CASSRAGTGEDTQYF,TGCGCCAGCAGCCGGGCCGGGACAGGGGAAGATACGCAGTATTTT,TRBV5-1,TRBD1,15,TRBJ2-3,NA
CASSLASSDTQYF,TGTGCCAGCAGTCTAGCCAGCTCAGATACGCAGTATTTT,TRBV27,NA,13,TRBJ2-3,NA
CARAGRSYGYTF,TGTGCCAGGGCGGGTCGGAGCTATGGCTACACCTTC,TRBV11-2,NA,12,TRBJ1-2,NA
CASKKDRTSYEQYF,TGTGCCAGCAAAAAGGACAGAACCTCCTACGAGCAGTACTTC,TRBV6-4,NA,14,TRBJ2-7,NA
CASSQEWRLVNEQFF,TGCGCCAGCAGCCAAGAGTGGCGACTAGTCAATGAGCAGTTCTTC,TRBV4-3,NA,15,TRBJ2-1,NA
CASSLQTSGGTDTQYF,TGTGCCAGCAGCTTACAGACTAGCGGGGGAACAGATACGCAGTATTTT,TRBV7-6,TRBD2,16,TRBJ2-3,NA
CASSSGTANYGYTF,TGCGCCAGCAGCTCTGGGACAGCAAACTATGGCTACACCTTC,TRBV5-1,TRBD1,14,TRBJ1-2,NA
CASRESGGAYEQYF,TGTGCCAGCAGGGAAAGCGGGGGGGCGTACGAGCAGTACTTC,TRBV7-9,TRBD2,14,TRBJ2-7,NA
CASSEYGGDTEAFF,TGTGCCAGCAGTGAATATGGGGGGGACACTGAAGCTTTCTTT,TRBV2,NA,14,TRBJ1-1,NA
CATSDSRTGGNEQFF,TGTGCCACCAGTGATTCGAGGACAGGGGGGAATGAGCAGTTCTTC,TRBV24-1,TRBD1,15,TRBJ2-1,once
CASSEAPAGDSNQPQHF,TGTGCCAGCAGTGAAGCGCCGGCAGGGGATAGCAATCAGCCCCAGCATTTT,TRBV2,NA,17,TRBJ1-5,NA
CASSLATGTGRNEQYF,TGTGCCAGCAGCTTGGCCACCGGGACAGGGAGGAACGAGCAGTACTTC,TRBV5-4,TRBD1,16,TRBJ2-7,NA
CAIRAGPLGNQPQHF,TGTGCCATCAGAGCAGGCCCCCTTGGCAATCAGCCCCAGCATTTT,TRBV10-3,NA,15,TRBJ1-5,NA
CASRLTDYGYTF,TGTGCCAGCAGACTGACAGACTATGGCTACACCTTC,TRBV28,NA,12,TRBJ1-2,few